The sample holds many counts of the clone carrying this TCR beta chain. Its specificity is unknown. What was amplified from RNA transcripts were TCR beta CDR3 regions. The HTBI primer set served for first-round RT-PCR of the TCR CDR3. TCRdb ran MiXCR on the multiplex PCR reads and lists one entry per CDR3 protein. The table shows about 590,000 distinct CDR3 sequences, with 12% to 15% occurring only once. Any patient presenting with uncontrolled infection, other autoimmune disease, pregnancy or lactation was left out. This entry comes from a study of T cells in Graves' hyperthyroidism and ophthalmopathy. Whole-study findings and limits: The model identified upcoming ophthalmopathy a median about six months ahead of onset. Within blood appeared most thyroid clonotypes that had expanded above 0.001.

V was pared by 0 bases and J by 0 bases, with 10 bases between. The CDR3 consists of 16 residues. Germline CDR1 is SGHTA and CDR2 is FQGNSA. Source material: blood. The TCR originated in a woman between 18 and 30 years old with Graves' ophthalmopathy. This chain joins TRBV7-2 and TRBJ2-3; D remains unclear. The CDR3 nucleotides are TGTGCCAGCAGCTTAGCTGGAATAGGTAGCACAGATACGCAGTATTTT. The encoded protein is CASSLAGIGSTDTQYF.